Each of the 32 T cell receptor beta chains below was sequenced from the same sample in a study of T cells after posttransplantation cyclophosphamide. The naive gate required viable CD3+CD4+ or CD3+CD8+ cells with CCR7+CD45RA+CD45RO-CD95-CD27+CD28+ phenotype. The repertoire was sequenced with immunoSEQ multiplex PCR; TCRdb's copy has only in-frame clones and lacks some. Here the sample spans some 20,000 clones, almost 99% being singletons. Input material: naive CD4+ T cells sorted from PBMCs. Every receptor here comes from a man aged 35 to 55 in good health, CMV-negative, and a related stem cell transplant donor.

The CDR3: CASKGRASIEAFF. The CDR3, as DNA: TGTGCCAGCAAGGGCAGGGCGAGCATTGAAGCTTTCTTT. V and J are TRBV27 and TRBJ1-1, with a tentative D call TRBD1 (5 bases). The CDR3 has 13 residues. In germline, CDR1 is MNHEY, CDR2 SMNVEV (reference sequence). Trimming pared 7 bases from V and 7 bases from J, leaving 16 bases between.

This clone was observed a single time. CDR3 DNA: TGTGCCAGCAGCTCCCCTTCCCGGGGGGGGACAAATGAGCAGTTCTTC. Protein sequence: CASSSPSRGGTNEQFF. V is TRBV7-2 and J is TRBJ2-1; 8 nucleotides line up with TRBD2. The junction had 12 bases not matched to a gene; V was cut back by 4 bases and J by 7 bases. Germline CDR1 is SGHTA and CDR2 is FQGNSA. The CDR3 length is 16 residues.

This clone was seen only once. This chain joins TRBV28 and TRBJ2-3; D call uncertain. Germline loops: CDR1 MDHEN, CDR2 SYDVKM. The CDR3 has 14 residues. V dropped 3 bases and J dropped 4 bases, with 11 bases sitting between them. The CDR3: CASSLSGSADTQYF. The CDR3 DNA is TGTGCCAGCAGTTTGTCTGGTTCGGCAGATACGCAGTATTTT. The full variable domain, completed using reference TRBV28 and TRBJ2-3, is DVKVTQSSRYLVKRTGEKVFLECVQDMDHENMFWYRQDPGLGLRLIYFSYDVKMKEKGDIPEGYSVSREKKERFSLILESASTNQTSMYLCASSLSGSADTQYFGPGTRLTVL.

The chain uses TRBV19 and TRBJ2-7; D remains unclear. Germline V gene sequence: CDR1 LNHDA, CDR2 SQIVND (reference sequence). Trimming cost V 3 bases and J 0 bases, with 6 bases left between them. The CDR3 sequence is 13 residues long. The CDR3 is CASSIKHSYEQYF. DNA of the CDR3: TGTGCCAGTAGTATCAAACACTCCTACGAGCAGTACTTC.

The chain recombines TRBV6-1 with TRBJ1-5; TRBD1 aligns across 7 bases. CDR1 is MNHNS and CDR2 is SASEGT in the germline V gene. With 6 bases clipped from V and 5 bases from J, the junction kept 4 bases outside the gene matches. The CDR3 runs 13 residues. Here the CDR3 DNA reads TGTGCCAGCAGAGACAGGGCCGATCAGCCCCAGCATTTT. Translation gives CASRDRADQPQHF.

This chain connects TRBV27 to TRBJ2-1, with a weak D call TRBD2 (5 bases). This CDR3 comprises 14 residues. CDR1 is MNHEY and CDR2 is SMNVEV in the germline V gene (reference sequence). V lost 7 bases, J lost 9 bases, and 19 bases lay in between. The CDR3 reads CASKALAQTPEQFF. CDR3 nucleotide sequence: TGTGCCAGCAAGGCGCTAGCCCAGACCCCTGAGCAGTTCTTC.

This rearrangement joins TRBV4-2 to TRBJ1-5; D unresolved. The CDR3 covers 14 residues. Trimming removed 3 bases at V and 6 bases at J, with 12 bases between. CDR1 is LGHNA, CDR2 YNFKEQ, per germline. CDR3 amino acids: CASSQWGGSQPQHF. The CDR3 DNA sequence: TGTGCCAGCAGCCAGTGGGGAGGCAGTCAGCCCCAGCATTTT.

V usage is TRBV28 and J usage is TRBJ2-2; TRBD1 matches at 7 bases. CDR1 is MDHEN and CDR2 is SYDVKM in the germline V gene. The CDR3 is 15 residues long. V shed 5 bases, J shed 4 bases, and the junction held 7 bases outside the gene matches. The chain's CDR3 is CASSTPGQRTGELFF. In DNA, the CDR3 is TGTGCCAGCAGTACTCCGGGACAGCGCACCGGGGAGCTGTTTTTT.

The J gene is TRBJ1-5, the V gene TRBV28, with TRBD1 matching 7 bases. V was pared by 6 bases and J by 9 bases, with 11 bases of the junction left unmatched. The CDR3 consists of 14 residues. The germline V gene encodes CDR1 MDHEN and CDR2 SYDVKM. Here the CDR3 reads CASSLGTVFGPQHF. Written as DNA, the CDR3 is TGTGCCAGCAGCCTAGGGACAGTTTTTGGGCCCCAGCATTTT.

The chain employs TRBV7-9 and TRBJ2-7, with D tentatively TRBD1 (6 bases). V was cut by 5 bases and J by 1 base, with 15 bases left in between. CDR3 length equals 15 residues. The germline gives CDR1 SEHNR, CDR2 FQNEAQ (reference sequence). Written as DNA, the CDR3 is TGTGCCAGCAGCCCTCGACAGGCCAATTCCTACGAGCAGTACTTC. Encoded protein: CASSPRQANSYEQYF.

A single count supports this clone. The chain uses TRBV5-8 and TRBJ2-3, with D tentatively TRBD2 (6 bases). The CDR3 totals 16 residues. The ends were cut back, 4 bases at V and 9 bases at J, with 24 bases in the middle. The germline V gene has CDR1 SGHTS and CDR2 YDEGEE. DNA for the CDR3: TGTGCCAGCAGCCCGAGCCGGGACTGGACCTGGGAAACGCAGTATTTT. Translated, it gives CASSPSRDWTWETQYF.

V and J are TRBV2 and TRBJ2-2; possibly TRBD1 for D (7 bases). Trimming removed 6 bases from V and 3 bases from J, with 14 bases in between. Germline V gene sequence: CDR1 SNHLY, CDR2 FYNNEI. The CDR3 has 15 residues. The CDR3 sequence is CASRRTTGDTGELFF. DNA for the CDR3: TGTGCCAGCAGGAGGACTACAGGGGACACCGGGGAGCTGTTTTTT.

The chain joins TRBV30 to TRBJ2-7; D not resolved. The germline V gene encodes CDR1 GTSNPN and CDR2 SVGIG (reference sequence). The V and J ends lost 0 bases and 4 bases respectively, with 10 bases between them. The CDR3 sequence is 13 residues long. The CDR3 sequence is CAWSVNVGYEQYF. The CDR3 region has the DNA TGTGCCTGGAGTGTAAACGTCGGTTACGAGCAGTACTTC.

The chain uses TRBV5-6 and TRBJ2-1, with D unclear. V lost 0 bases, J lost 0 bases, and 13 bases lay in between. CDR1 and CDR2 (germline): SGHDT, YYEEEE. This CDR3 region has 17 residues. CDR3 coding DNA: TGTGCCAGCAGCTTGGCCTTGACACTGAGCTCCTACAATGAGCAGTTCTTC. Translating gives CASSLALTLSSYNEQFF.

This chain uses TRBV4-2 with TRBJ2-6; TRBD2 might be the D (6 bases). Germline V lookup: CDR1 LGHNA, CDR2 YNFKEQ. Trimming cost V 3 bases and J 2 bases, with 14 bases left between them. The CDR3 runs to 17 residues. The CDR3 nucleotides read TGTGCCAGCAGCCAGATAAACGGGGGTACTGGGGCCAACGTCCTGACTTTC. It yields the protein CASSQINGGTGANVLTF.

The chain uses TRBV18 and TRBJ2-1, with D possibly matching TRBD1 (6 bases). Trimming pared 6 bases from V and 5 bases from J, leaving 14 bases between. This CDR3 has 14 residues. Germline-derived CDR1 and CDR2 are KGHSH and LQKENI. The CDR3 region is CASSLRDTDNEQFF. The DNA of the CDR3 is TGTGCCAGCTCTCTCCGGGACACCGACAATGAGCAGTTCTTC. Looking up the rest from reference TRBV18 and TRBJ2-1 gives the full variable domain: NAGVMQNPRHLVRRRGQEARLRCSPMKGHSHVYWYRQLPEEGLKFMVYLQKENIIDESGMPKERFSAEFPKEGPSILRIQQVVRGDSAAYFCASSLRDTDNEQFFGPGTRLTVL.

This chain links TRBV18 with TRBJ1-2; TRBD1 matches at 8 bases. Trimming cost V 6 bases and J 2 bases; bases outside gene matches: 5. The CDR3 is 14 residues long. Per the germline V gene, CDR1 is KGHSH and CDR2 is LQKENI. The DNA of the CDR3 is TGTGCCAGCTCGCAGACAGGGGTGAACTATGGCTACACCTTC. This encodes CASSQTGVNYGYTF.

The rearrangement joins TRBV30 to TRBJ2-5, with 10 bases matching TRBD2. Germline CDR1 is GTSNPN and CDR2 is SVGIG (reference sequence). There are 16 residues in the CDR3. V shed 0 bases, J shed 2 bases, and the junction held 6 bases outside the gene matches. CDR3 sequence reads: CAWSVGPAGGQETQYF. CDR3 nucleotides: TGTGCCTGGAGTGTAGGGCCAGCGGGAGGGCAAGAGACCCAGTACTTC.

The rearrangement joins TRBV5-4 to TRBJ2-1; D remains ambiguous. The germline gives CDR1 SGHNT, CDR2 YYREEE (reference sequence). V gave up 0 bases and J gave up 8 bases, with 9 bases separating them. The CDR3 is 13 amino acids. This CDR3 is CASSLDLSYEQFF. CDR3 nucleotides: TGTGCCAGCAGCTTGGATTTGAGCTATGAGCAGTTCTTC.

The V call is TRBV5-6, the J call TRBJ2-2; 9 bases line up with TRBD2. Germline CDR1 SGHDT, CDR2 YYEEEE. CDR3 length: 16 amino acids. J lost 1 base, V lost 0 bases, and 1 base had no gene match. CDR3 protein: CASSLGLAENTGELFF. In DNA form, the CDR3 reads TGTGCCAGCAGCTTGGGACTAGCGGAGAACACCGGGGAGCTGTTTTTT.

V and J are TRBV6-6 and TRBJ2-7; tentatively, D is TRBD1 (6 bases). This CDR3 region has 14 residues. CDR1 MNHNY and CDR2 SVGAGI come from the germline V gene (reference sequence). Trimming shortened V by 3 bases and J by 5 bases, and 14 bases separated the two germline ends. The CDR3 sequence is CASSYNREIHEQYF. CDR3 sequence (DNA): TGTGCCAGCAGTTATAACAGGGAAATCCACGAGCAGTACTTC.

The chain recombines TRBV10-1 with TRBJ2-1, with 13 bases matching TRBD2. V shed 5 bases and J 3 bases; nucleotides not matched to a gene: 7. The CDR3 consists of 17 residues. Germline values: CDR1 WNHNN, CDR2 SYGVQD (reference sequence). The CDR3 DNA sequence: TGCGCCAGCAGTACTAGCGGGAGGGCCTTGAGCTACAATGAGCAGTTCTTC. Protein sequence: CASSTSGRALSYNEQFF.

This chain joins TRBV30 and TRBJ2-3, with 7 nucleotides matching TRBD2. CDR3 length: 14 amino acids. Trimming cost V 6 bases and J 4 bases; bases outside gene matches: 10. CDR1 GTSNPN and CDR2 SVGIG come from the germline V gene (reference sequence). The CDR3 loop is CACRVERDSDTQYF. In DNA form, the CDR3 reads TGTGCCTGCAGGGTCGAGCGGGACTCAGATACGCAGTATTTT.

CDR3 DNA sequence: TGCGCCAGCACCTGGGGGGACTATAATTCACCCCTCCACTTT. As protein: CASTWGDYNSPLHF. The rearrangement uses TRBV5-1 and TRBJ1-6; perhaps TRBD1 as D (5 bases). CDR3 length equals 14 residues. Between the trimmed V and J ends, which lost 6 bases and 3 bases, there was a span of 10 bases. CDR1 and CDR2 (germline): SGHRS, YFSETQ.

The chain joins TRBV29-1 to TRBJ2-1, with D perhaps TRBD2 (5 bases). CDR3 length: 14 amino acids. V lost 6 bases, J lost 1 base, and 13 bases lay in between. Germline assignment: CDR1 SQVTM and CDR2 ANQGSEA. CDR3 sequence reads: CSVSITGSYNEQFF. CDR3 DNA sequence: TGCAGCGTGAGTATTACGGGATCCTACAATGAGCAGTTCTTC.

This clone was recorded only once. The V call is TRBV7-2, the J call TRBJ2-7; D is perhaps TRBD1 (8 bases). The CDR3 extends over 14 amino acids. V was trimmed by 5 bases and J by 6 bases, leaving 17 bases between them. The germline gives CDR1 SGHTA, CDR2 FQGNSA. DNA for the CDR3: TGTGCCAGCAGCCTGCGGGACAGGACTAGCGAGCAGTACTTC. This translates into CASSLRDRTSEQYF.

This clone was seen a single time. The rearrangement links TRBV4-1 to TRBJ2-1, with D possibly TRBD2 on 5 matching bases. V gave up 1 base and J gave up 5 bases, with 6 bases separating them. CDR1 is MGHRA, CDR2 YSYEKL, per germline. The CDR3 has 13 amino acids. CDR3 loop: CASSQVRDNEQFF. In DNA form, the CDR3 reads TGCGCCAGCAGCCAAGTGCGGGACAATGAGCAGTTCTTC.

V gene TRBV7-9 combines with J gene TRBJ1-5; 9 bases line up with TRBD1. After removal of 3 bases from V and 4 bases from J, the junction contained 1 base not matched to a gene. This CDR3 is built from 14 residues. Germline V lookup: CDR1 SEHNR, CDR2 FQNEAQ (reference sequence). CDR3 in amino acids: CASSLGQGNQPQHF. The CDR3 DNA reads as TGTGCCAGCAGCTTGGGACAGGGTAATCAGCCCCAGCATTTT.

This chain joins TRBV5-5 and TRBJ2-5, with TRBD2 matching over 8 bases. From germline, CDR1 is SGHKS and CDR2 YYEKEE (reference sequence). CDR3 length: 16 residues. The J segment lost 5 bases and the V segment lost 3 bases, leaving 12 bases of the junction unmatched. The CDR3 loop reads CASSSEGSSGFETQYF. In nucleotides, the CDR3 is TGTGCCAGCAGCTCCGAGGGGTCTAGCGGGTTTGAGACCCAGTACTTC.

The chain couples TRBV5-4 to TRBJ1-1; D perhaps matches TRBD1 (5 bases). Trimming left V 3 bases short and J 1 base short, with 19 bases between. This CDR3 has 17 residues. Germline CDR1 and CDR2: SGHNT and YYREEE (reference sequence). Written as DNA, the CDR3 is TGTGCCAGCAGCTCCGGGACGGAGGGCCGAACGAACACTGAAGCTTTCTTT. Protein sequence: CASSSGTEGRTNTEAFF.

V usage is TRBV6-4 and J usage is TRBJ1-3, with D possibly matching TRBD1 (5 bases). The ends were cut back, 2 bases at V and 6 bases at J, with 11 bases in the middle. CDR3 length: 14 residues. Germline assignment: CDR1 MRHNA and CDR2 SNTAGT. The CDR3: CASSDGGFSNTIYF. The CDR3 nucleotides are TGTGCCAGCAGTGACGGGGGGTTTTCAAACACCATATATTTT.

This clone has just one count. The chain uses TRBV21-1 and TRBJ2-7; the D segment call TRBD2 is taken from the table without a DNA check. TRBV21-1 is marked as a pseudogene. The CDR3 consists of 14 residues. As DNA, the CDR3 is TGTGCCAGCACCCCACGGGACTATGGTCGAGAGCAGTACTTC. It encodes CASTPRDYGREQYF.